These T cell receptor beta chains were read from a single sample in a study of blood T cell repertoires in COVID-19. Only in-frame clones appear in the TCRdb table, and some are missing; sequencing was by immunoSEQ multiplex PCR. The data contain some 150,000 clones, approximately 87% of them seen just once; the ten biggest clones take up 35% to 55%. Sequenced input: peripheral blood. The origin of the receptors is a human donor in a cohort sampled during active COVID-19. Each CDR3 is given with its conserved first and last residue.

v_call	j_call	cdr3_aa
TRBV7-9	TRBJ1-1	CASSLVGQGRTEAFF
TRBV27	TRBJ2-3	CASWAGGTDTQYF
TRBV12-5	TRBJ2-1	CASGLYNEQFF
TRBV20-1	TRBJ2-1	CSASLVGGALGEQFF
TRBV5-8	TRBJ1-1	CASSLAGGMNTEAFF
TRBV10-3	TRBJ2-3	CAIGSSGSTDTQYF
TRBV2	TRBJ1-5	CASSEALPGSQPQHF
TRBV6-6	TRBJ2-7	CASSPGGTYEQYF
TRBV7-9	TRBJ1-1	CASSSSGFGEAFF
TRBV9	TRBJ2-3	CASSPTSRGRGDTQYF
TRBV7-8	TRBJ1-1	CASSLAEMNTEAFF
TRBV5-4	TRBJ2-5	CASSPGGLQETQYF
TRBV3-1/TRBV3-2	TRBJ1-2	CASSPLEPNYGYTF
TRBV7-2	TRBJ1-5	CASSLRGGARGNQPQHF
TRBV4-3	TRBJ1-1	CASSQTRRAGAFF
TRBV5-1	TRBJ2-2	CASSPPGGEAGELFF
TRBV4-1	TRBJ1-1	CASSHPSGTARRRAFF
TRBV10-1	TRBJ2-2	CASSEQPIDAHYDTGELFF
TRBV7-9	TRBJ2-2	CASSFRRGRTGELFF
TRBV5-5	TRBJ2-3	CASSLWRGGDTQYF
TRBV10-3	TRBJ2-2	CAISESQGAGELFF
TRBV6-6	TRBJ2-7	CASSPGQPKNEQYF
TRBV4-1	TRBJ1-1	CASSPRGGNEAFF
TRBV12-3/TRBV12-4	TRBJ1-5	CASSLGQGAGPAF
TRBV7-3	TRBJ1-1	CASSSGGWGEAFF
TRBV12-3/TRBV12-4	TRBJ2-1	CASSLTDYNEQFF
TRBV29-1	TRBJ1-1	CSVFRTGVEAFF
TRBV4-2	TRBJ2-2	CASSQDWSGGYTGELFF
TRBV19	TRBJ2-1	CASSLVERATYNEQFF
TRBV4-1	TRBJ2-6	CASSQEGGAEVIGANVLTF
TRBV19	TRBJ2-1	CASSIYLRDRAYNEQFF
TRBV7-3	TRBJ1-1	CASSSGQGTEAFF
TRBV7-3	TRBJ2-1	CASSLSGTGVWNEQFF
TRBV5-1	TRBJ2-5	CASSLTTAGGPGETQYF
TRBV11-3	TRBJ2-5	CASCSGVLETQYF
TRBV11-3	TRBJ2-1	CASASGPYNEQFF